This T cell receptor beta chain appears in the sequencing data of a study of blood T cell repertoires in COVID-19. Overall study context: The United States, Italy and Spain were the sources of the acute and convalescent COVID-19 samples.

The data were produced by immunoSEQ multiplex PCR, yet TCRdb's version contains in-frame clones alone and is incomplete. The data hold 200,000 to 300,000 clones, with 70% to 90% observed a single time. The V end was cut by 2 bases, the J end by 2 bases, with 16 bases between. Germline values: CDR1 ENHRY, CDR2 SYGVKD. The CDR3 has 17 amino acids. The V and J genes are TRBV10-3 and TRBJ2-1; D may be TRBD1 (5 bases). The TCR comes from a woman aged 40 to 50 with acute COVID-19. The sample taken for sequencing was PBMCs or T cells enriched from blood (not recorded which). For the CDR3, the DNA is TGTGCCATCAGTGAGACGACAGTTCCCGTGACCTACAATGAGCAGTTCTTC. This translates into CAISETTVPVTYNEQFF.